This T cell receptor beta chain was documented in a study of T cells in Graves' hyperthyroidism and ophthalmopathy. This clonotype was recorded at least ten times. What it binds is unknown. Using RNA transcripts as the source, TCR beta CDR3 regions were amplified. A set of HTBI primers served as the primers for a first-round RT-PCR of the TCR CDR3. TCRdb re-derived calls from the multiplex PCR reads in MiXCR, one entry per CDR3 protein. The sample carries hundreds of thousands of distinct CDR3 sequences, 35% to 40% recorded once. Study outcomes and limitations: Ophthalmopathy and stable hyperthyroidism were told apart by a 13 V-J model. Peripheral blood also featured most of the thyroid clonotypes expanded above 0.001.

There are 13 residues in the CDR3. Trimming stripped 7 bases from V and 3 bases from J, with 12 bases between. Germline assignment: CDR1 SNHLY and CDR2 FYNNEI. The sequencing sample was made of blood. This sequence originates from a man between 18 and 29 years old with Graves' hyperthyroidism. This rearrangement joins TRBV2 to TRBJ1-1, with D tentatively TRBD1 (6 bases). CDR3 in amino acids: CASTWDTDTEAFF. In nucleotides, the CDR3 is TGTGCCAGCACCTGGGACACCGACACTGAAGCTTTCTTT. Variable domain in full (rest from reference TRBV2 and TRBJ1-1): EPEVTQTPSHQVTQMGQEVILRCVPISNHLYFYWYRQILGQKVEFLVSFYNNEISEKSEIFDDQFSVERPDGSNFTLKIRSTKLEDSAMYFCASTWDTDTEAFFGQGTRLTVV.